Reported below is one TCR beta chain. As yet, its antigen is unknown. The data were obtained in a study of T-cell reconstitution after alpha-beta-depleted transplantation in children. Overall study results and limits: TCRbeta diversity was high at day 60 in some patients (a result of surviving recipient T cells and thymic progenitors). Several hundred expanded graft clones reportedly gave rise to the alpha-beta T cells present about two months after transplant. T-cell counts and diversity at one year following transplant were attributed mainly to newly produced T cells.

Germline values: CDR1 SNHLY, CDR2 FYNNEI. V shed 4 bases and J 9 bases; nucleotides not matched to a gene: 5. The CDR3 sequence is 13 residues long. Unique molecular identifiers were incorporated into the prepared TCRbeta library. One entry per CDR3 protein results from TCRdb running MiXCR on the PCR reads. The profile covers under 300,000 distinct CDR3 sequences, with about 9.9% appearing a single time and 23% taken by the ten largest. This TCR was recovered from a male patient between 2 and 9 years old who had a stem cell transplant for chronic granulomatous disease, so the T cells may come from the graft donor. Specimen: peripheral blood, collected 180 days after TCRalphabeta/CD19-depleted stem cell transplant. This chain joins TRBV2 and TRBJ2-1; 8 nucleotides line up with TRBD2. CDR3: CASSVRGGGEQFF. Written as DNA, the CDR3 is TGTGCCAGCAGTGTACGGGGGGGCGGTGAGCAGTTCTTC.